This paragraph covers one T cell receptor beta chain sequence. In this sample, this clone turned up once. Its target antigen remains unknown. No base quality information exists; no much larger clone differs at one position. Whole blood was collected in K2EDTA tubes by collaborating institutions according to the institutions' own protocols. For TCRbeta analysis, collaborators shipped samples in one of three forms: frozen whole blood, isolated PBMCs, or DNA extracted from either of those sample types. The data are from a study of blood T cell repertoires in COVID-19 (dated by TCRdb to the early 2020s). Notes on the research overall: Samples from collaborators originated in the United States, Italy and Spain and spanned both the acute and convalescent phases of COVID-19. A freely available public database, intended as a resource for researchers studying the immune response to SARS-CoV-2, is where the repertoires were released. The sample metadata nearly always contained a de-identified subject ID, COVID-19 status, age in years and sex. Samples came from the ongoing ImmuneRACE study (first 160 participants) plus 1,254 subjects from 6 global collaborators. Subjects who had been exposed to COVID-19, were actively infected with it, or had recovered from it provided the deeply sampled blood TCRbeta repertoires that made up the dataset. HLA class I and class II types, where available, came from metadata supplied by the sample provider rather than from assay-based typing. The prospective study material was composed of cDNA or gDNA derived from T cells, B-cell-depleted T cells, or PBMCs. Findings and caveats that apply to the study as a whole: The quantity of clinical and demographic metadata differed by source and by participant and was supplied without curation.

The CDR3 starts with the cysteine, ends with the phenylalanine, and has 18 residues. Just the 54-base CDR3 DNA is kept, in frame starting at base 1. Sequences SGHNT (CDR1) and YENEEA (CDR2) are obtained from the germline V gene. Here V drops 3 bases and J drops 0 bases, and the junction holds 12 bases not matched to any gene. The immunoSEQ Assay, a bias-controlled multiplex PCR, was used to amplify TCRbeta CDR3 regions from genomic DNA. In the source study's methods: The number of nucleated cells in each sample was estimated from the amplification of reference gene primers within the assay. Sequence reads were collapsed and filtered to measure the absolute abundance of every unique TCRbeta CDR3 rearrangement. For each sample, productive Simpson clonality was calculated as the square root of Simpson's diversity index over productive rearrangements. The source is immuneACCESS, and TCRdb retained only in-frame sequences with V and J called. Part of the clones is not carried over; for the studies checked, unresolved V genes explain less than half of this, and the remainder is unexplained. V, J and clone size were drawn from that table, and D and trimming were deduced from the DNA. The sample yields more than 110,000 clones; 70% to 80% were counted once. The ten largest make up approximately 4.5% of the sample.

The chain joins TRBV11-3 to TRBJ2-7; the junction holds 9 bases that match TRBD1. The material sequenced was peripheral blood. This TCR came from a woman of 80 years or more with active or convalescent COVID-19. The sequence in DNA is TGTGCCAGCAGCTTTTGTCTGCGCGAACAGGGGGCCTCCTACGAGCAGTACTTC. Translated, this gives CASSFCLREQGASYEQYF.